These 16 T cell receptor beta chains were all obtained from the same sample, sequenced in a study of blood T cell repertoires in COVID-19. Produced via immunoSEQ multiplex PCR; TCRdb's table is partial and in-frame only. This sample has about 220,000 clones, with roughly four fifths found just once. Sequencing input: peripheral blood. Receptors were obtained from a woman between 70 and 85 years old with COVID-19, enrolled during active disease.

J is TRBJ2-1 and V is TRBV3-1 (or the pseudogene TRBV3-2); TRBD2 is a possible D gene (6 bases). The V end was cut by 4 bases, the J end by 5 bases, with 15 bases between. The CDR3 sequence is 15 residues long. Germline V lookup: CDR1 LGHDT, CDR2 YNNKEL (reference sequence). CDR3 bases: TGTGCCAGCAGCCCCCGGGACTTTGGAAACAATGAGCAGTTCTTC. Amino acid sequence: CASSPRDFGNNEQFF.

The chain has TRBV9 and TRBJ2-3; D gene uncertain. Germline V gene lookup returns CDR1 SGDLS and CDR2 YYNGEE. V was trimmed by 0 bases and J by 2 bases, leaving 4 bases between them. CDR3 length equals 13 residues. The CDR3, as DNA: TGTGCCAGCAGCGTAGGCGTCACAGATACGCAGTATTTT. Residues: CASSVGVTDTQYF. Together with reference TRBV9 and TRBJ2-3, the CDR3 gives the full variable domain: DSGVTQTPKHLITATGQRVTLRCSPRSGDLSVYWYQQSLDQGLQFLIQYYNGEERAKGNILERFSAQQFPDLHSELNLSSLELGDSALYFCASSVGVTDTQYFGPGTRLTVL.

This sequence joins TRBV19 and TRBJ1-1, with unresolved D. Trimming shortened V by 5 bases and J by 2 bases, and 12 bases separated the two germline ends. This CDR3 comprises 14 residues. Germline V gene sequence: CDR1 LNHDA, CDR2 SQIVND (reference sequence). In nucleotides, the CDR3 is TGTGCCAGTAGTTTCCCCGGAGCCAACACTGAAGCTTTCTTT. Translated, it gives CASSFPGANTEAFF.

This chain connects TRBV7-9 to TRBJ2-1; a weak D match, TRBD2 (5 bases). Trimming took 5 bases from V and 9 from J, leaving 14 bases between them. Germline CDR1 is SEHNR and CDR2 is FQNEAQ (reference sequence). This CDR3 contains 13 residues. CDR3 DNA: TGTGCCAGCAGCCTCTTAGCGCGAAGTGAGCAGTTCTTC. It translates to CASSLLARSEQFF.

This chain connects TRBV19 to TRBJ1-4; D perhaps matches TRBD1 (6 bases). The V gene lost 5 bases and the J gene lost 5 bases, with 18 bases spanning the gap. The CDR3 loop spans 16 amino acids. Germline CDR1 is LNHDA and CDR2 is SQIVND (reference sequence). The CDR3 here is CASSAGQSMGNEKLFF. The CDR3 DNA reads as TGTGCCAGTAGTGCTGGACAGAGCATGGGGAATGAAAAACTGTTTTTT.

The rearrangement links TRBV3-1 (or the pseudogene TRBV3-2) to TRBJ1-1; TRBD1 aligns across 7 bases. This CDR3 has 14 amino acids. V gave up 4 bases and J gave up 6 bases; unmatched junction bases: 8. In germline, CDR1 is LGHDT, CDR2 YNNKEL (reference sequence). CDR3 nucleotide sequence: TGTGCCAGCAGCCGCAGAGGGGGCGGCTCTGAAGCTTTCTTT. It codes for CASSRRGGGSEAFF.

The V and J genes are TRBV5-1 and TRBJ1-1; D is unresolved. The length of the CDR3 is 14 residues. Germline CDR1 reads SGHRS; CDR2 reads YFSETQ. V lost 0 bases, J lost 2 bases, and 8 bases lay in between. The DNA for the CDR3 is TGCGCCAGCAGCTTGGGCGATATTAACACTGAAGCTTTCTTT. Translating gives CASSLGDINTEAFF.

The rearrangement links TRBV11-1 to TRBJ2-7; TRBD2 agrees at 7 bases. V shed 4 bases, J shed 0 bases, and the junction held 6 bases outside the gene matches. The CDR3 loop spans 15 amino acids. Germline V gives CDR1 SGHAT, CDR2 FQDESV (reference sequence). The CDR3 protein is CASSSESGISYEQYF. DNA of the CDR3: TGTGCCAGCAGCTCTGAAAGCGGGATCTCCTACGAGCAGTACTTC.

The CDR3, as DNA: TGTGCCAGCAGCTTCCGGGACACCATATACACAGATACGCAGTATTTT. It specifies CASSFRDTIYTDTQYF. The chain combines TRBV5-5 with TRBJ2-3; D may be TRBD1 (6 bases). The germline V and J ends were trimmed by 2 bases and 2 bases, with 15 bases remaining between them. CDR3 length: 16 amino acids. Germline loops: CDR1 SGHKS, CDR2 YYEKEE (reference sequence).

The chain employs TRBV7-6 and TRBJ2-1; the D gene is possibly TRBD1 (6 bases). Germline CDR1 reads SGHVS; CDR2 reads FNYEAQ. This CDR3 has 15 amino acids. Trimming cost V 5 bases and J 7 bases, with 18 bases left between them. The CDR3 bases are TGTGCCAGCAGCCCCTTAGGACAGTTACAAAATGAGCAGTTCTTC. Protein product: CASSPLGQLQNEQFF.

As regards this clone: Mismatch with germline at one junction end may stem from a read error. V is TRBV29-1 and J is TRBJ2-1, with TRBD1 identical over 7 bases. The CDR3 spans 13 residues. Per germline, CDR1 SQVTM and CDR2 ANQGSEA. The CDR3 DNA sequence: TGCAGCGTTCAAGACAGGGTATTCGGTGAGCAGTTCTTC. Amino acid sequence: CSVQDRVFGEQFF.

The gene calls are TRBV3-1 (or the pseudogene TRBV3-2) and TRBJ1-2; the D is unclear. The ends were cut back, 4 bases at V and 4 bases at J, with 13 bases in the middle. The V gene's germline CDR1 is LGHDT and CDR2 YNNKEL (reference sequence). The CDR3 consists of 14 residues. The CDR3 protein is CASSPGGRSYGYTF. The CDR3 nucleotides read TGTGCCAGCAGCCCAGGAGGCCGGAGCTATGGCTACACCTTC.

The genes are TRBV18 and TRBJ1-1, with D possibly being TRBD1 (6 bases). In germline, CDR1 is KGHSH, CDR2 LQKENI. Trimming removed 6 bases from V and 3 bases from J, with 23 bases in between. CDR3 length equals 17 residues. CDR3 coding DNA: TGTGCCAGCTCCCAATCTTTAAGGGCTGGGGGCTACACTGAAGCTTTCTTT. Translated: CASSQSLRAGGYTEAFF.

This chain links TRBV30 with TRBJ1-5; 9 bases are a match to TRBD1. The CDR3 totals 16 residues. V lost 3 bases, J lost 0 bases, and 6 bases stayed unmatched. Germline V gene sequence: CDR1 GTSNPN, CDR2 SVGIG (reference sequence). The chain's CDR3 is CAWSLTGGFSNQPQHF. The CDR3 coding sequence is TGTGCCTGGAGCCTAACAGGGGGCTTTAGCAATCAGCCCCAGCATTTT.

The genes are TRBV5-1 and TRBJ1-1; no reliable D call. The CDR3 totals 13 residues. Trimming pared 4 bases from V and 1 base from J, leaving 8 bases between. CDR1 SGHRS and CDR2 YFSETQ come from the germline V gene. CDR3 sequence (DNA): TGCGCCAGCAGCCTACGGAGGAACACTGAAGCTTTCTTT. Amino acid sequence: CASSLRRNTEAFF.

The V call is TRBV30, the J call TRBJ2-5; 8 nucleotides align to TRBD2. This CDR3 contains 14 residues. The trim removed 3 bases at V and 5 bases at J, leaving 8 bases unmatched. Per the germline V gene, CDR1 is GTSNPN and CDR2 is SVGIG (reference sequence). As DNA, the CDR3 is TGTGCCTGGAGGCCACGGGGGGGGCGGGAGACCCAGTACTTC. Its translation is CAWRPRGGRETQYF. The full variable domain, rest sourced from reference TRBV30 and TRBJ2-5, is SQTIHQWPATLVQPVGSPLSLECTVEGTSNPNLYWYRQAAGRGLQLLFYSVGIGQISSEVPQNLSASRPQDRQFILSSKKLLLSDSGFYLCAWRPRGGRETQYFGPGTRLLVL.